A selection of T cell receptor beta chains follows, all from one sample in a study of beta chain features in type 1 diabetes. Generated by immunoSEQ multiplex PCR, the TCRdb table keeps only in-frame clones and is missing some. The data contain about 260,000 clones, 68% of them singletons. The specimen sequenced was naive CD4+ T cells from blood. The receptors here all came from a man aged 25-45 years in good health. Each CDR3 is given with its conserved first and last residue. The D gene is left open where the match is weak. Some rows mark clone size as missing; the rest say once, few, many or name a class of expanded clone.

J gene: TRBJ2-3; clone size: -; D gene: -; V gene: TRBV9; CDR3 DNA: TGTGCCAGCAGCGTAGAATCTAGCACAGATACGCAGTATTTT; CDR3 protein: CASSVESSTDTQYF
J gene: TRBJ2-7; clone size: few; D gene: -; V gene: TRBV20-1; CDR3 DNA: TGCAGTGCTAGAGATAGCTACGAGCAGTACTTC; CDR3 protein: CSARDSYEQYF
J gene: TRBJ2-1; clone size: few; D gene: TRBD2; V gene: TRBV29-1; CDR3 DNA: TGCAGCGTTCCTAGGGACTACAGCAATGAGCAGTTCTTC; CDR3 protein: CSVPRDYSNEQFF
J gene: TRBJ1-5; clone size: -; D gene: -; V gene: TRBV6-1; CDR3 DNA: TGTGCCAGCAGTGAGGGGCTGAATTATCAGCCCCAGCATTTT; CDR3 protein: CASSEGLNYQPQHF
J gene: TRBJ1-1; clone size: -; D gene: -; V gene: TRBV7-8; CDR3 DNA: TGTGCCAGCAACGCAATGACAGGAAAGAACACTGAAGCTTTCTTT; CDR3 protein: CASNAMTGKNTEAFF
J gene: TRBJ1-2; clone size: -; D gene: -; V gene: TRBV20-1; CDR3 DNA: TGCAGTGTTCCTACCCAGGGAGGCTACACCTTC; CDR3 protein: CSVPTQGGYTF
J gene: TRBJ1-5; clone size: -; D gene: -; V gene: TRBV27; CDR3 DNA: TGTGCCAGCAGTTTGGGGGGCAGGAGCAATCAGCCCCAGCATTTT; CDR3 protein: CASSLGGRSNQPQHF
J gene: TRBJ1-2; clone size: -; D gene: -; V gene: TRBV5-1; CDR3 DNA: TGCGCCAGCAGCTCAACAATTCCAGGGGTTGGCTACACCTTC; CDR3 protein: CASSSTIPGVGYTF
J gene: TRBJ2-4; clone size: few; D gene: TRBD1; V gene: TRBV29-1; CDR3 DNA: TGCAGCGTTGAAGACAGGGGGCTAGCCAAAAACATTCAGTACTTC; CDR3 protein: CSVEDRGLAKNIQYF
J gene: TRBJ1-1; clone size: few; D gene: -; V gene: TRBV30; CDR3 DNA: TGTGCCTGGGTGCAGATGAACACTGAAGCTTTCTTT; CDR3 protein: CAWVQMNTEAFF
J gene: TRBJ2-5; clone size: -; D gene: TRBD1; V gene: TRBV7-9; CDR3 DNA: TGTGCCAGCAGCTTCGGGACAGGGGAAGAGACCCAGTACTTC; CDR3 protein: CASSFGTGEETQYF
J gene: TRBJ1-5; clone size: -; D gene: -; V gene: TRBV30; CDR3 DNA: TGTGCCTGGAGCTCGGGGGCTCGCAATCAGCCCCAGCATTTT; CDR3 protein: CAWSSGARNQPQHF
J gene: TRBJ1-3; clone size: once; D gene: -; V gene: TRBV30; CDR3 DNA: TGTGCCTGGAGGGCCACAGGGACTGGAAACACCATATATTTT; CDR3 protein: CAWRATGTGNTIYF
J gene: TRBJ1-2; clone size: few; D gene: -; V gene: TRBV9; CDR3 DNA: TGTGCCAGCAGCGGCAGCGGCAGGGATTACTATGGCTACACCTTC; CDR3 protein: CASSGSGRDYYGYTF
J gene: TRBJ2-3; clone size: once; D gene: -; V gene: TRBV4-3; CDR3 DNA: TGCGCCAGCAGCCAGACTAGGTTAGATACGCAGTATTTT; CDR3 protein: CASSQTRLDTQYF
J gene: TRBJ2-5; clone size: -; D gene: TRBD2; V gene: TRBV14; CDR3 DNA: TGTGCCAGCAGCCAAGCCCCAGCGGGGCGTGGAGAGACCCAGTACTTC; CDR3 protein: CASSQAPAGRGETQYF
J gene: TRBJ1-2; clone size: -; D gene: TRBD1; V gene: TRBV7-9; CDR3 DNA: TGTGCCAGCAGCCCTGGACAGGGGGCGGGCTATGGCTACACCTTC; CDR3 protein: CASSPGQGAGYGYTF
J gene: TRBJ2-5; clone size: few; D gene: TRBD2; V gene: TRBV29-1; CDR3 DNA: TGCAGCGTTGGAGGGAGGGCCAGAGAGACCCAGTACTTC; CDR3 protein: CSVGGRARETQYF
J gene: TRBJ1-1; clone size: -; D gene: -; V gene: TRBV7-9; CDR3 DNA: TGTGCCAGCAGCTTAGCGCGGGGGATGAACACTGAAGCTTTCTTT; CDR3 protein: CASSLARGMNTEAFF
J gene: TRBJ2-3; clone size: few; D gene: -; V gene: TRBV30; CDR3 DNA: TGTGCCTGGAGTGTAATAGGTCCGCAGTATTTT; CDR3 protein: CAWSVIGPQYF
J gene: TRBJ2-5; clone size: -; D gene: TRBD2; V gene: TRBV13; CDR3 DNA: TGTGCCAGCAGTCGCCTCTCCGGACTAGCGACGGAGACCCAGTACTTC; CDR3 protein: CASSRLSGLATETQYF
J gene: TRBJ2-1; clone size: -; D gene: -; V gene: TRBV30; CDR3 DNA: TGTGCCTGGAACGAAGGGCCCGGTACCTACAATGAGCAGTTCTTC; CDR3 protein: CAWNEGPGTYNEQFF
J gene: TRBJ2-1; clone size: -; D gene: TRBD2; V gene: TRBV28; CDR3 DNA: TGTGCCAGCAGCCTCGGACTAGCGGGAAATGAGCAGTTCTTC; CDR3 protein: CASSLGLAGNEQFF
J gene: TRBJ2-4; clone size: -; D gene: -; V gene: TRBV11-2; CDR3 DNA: TGTGCCAGCAGCTTTCGCGGGACCAAAAACATTCAGTACTTC; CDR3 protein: CASSFRGTKNIQYF
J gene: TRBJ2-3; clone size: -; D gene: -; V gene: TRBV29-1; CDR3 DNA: TGCAGCGTCGCAACGGGGGATACGCAGTATTTT; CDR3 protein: CSVATGDTQYF
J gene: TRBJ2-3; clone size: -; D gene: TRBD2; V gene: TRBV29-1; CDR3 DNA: TGCAGCGTCGGCGGAGGCGGGAGGGCATGGGGTAGGACAGATACGCAGTATTTT; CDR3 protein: CSVGGGGRAWGRTDTQYF
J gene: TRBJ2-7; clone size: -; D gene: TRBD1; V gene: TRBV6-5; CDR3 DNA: TGTGCCAGCAGTTCACCGGGACAGGGGGTCTACGAGCAGTACTTC; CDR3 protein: CASSSPGQGVYEQYF
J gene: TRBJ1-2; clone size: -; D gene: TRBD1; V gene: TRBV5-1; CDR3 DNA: TGCGCCAGCAGCTCAGACAGGGCGGCTAACTATGGCTACACCTTC; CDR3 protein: CASSSDRAANYGYTF
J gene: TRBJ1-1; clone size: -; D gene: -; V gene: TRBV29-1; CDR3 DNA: TGCAGCGTTGAACCGTTGATGAACACTGAAGCTTTCTTT; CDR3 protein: CSVEPLMNTEAFF
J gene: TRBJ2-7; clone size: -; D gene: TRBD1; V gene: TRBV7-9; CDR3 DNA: TGTGCCAGCAGCTCTACGGACAGGGTCTACGAGCAGTACTTC; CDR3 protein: CASSSTDRVYEQYF